Below are 17 T cell receptor beta chains sequenced from a single sample in a study of blood T cell repertoires in COVID-19. The assay was immunoSEQ multiplex PCR, and TCRdb's table has in-frame clones only and misses some. Of 180,000 or so clones in the sample, around 83% were seen once. Sequenced sample: PBMCs or T cells enriched from blood (not recorded which). All receptors come from a woman between 45 and 60 years old in a cohort exposed to, infected with or recovered from COVID-19 (not recorded which).

The chain has TRBV28 and TRBJ1-5; TRBD1 might be the D (5 bases). With 6 bases removed from V and 7 bases from J, the gap between germline ends came to 10 bases. The CDR3 sequence is 12 residues long. Looked up from germline, CDR1 is MDHEN and CDR2 is SYDVKM. CDR3 sequence (DNA): TGTGCCAGCAGCTCGCCAGGGCAGCCCCAGCATTTT. Its protein is CASSSPGQPQHF. Combining the CDR3 with reference TRBV28 and TRBJ1-5 gives the whole variable domain DVKVTQSSRYLVKRTGEKVFLECVQDMDHENMFWYRQDPGLGLRLIYFSYDVKMKEKGDIPEGYSVSREKKERFSLILESASTNQTSMYLCASSSPGQPQHFGDGTRLSIL.

This clone showed up just once. The CDR3 coding sequence is TGTGCCAGCAGCTTGGACAGTACCTTGTACAATGAGCAGTTCTTC. This codes for CASSLDSTLYNEQFF. V gene TRBV11-2 combines with J gene TRBJ2-1; D is perhaps TRBD1 (6 bases). CDR1 is SGHAT and CDR2 is FQNNGV in the germline V gene. Trimming left V 3 bases short and J 4 bases short, with 13 bases between. CDR3 size: 15 residues.

The rearrangement uses TRBV11-2 and TRBJ2-6; D perhaps matches TRBD1 (5 bases). This CDR3 region has 15 residues. Trimming removed 6 bases at V and 0 bases at J, with 9 bases between. Germline CDR1 is SGHAT and CDR2 is FQNNGV. The CDR3 nucleotides are TGTGCCAGCAGAGTACAGGCCTCTGGGGCCAACGTCCTGACTTTC. This sequence encodes CASRVQASGANVLTF.

This clone was found a few times. J is TRBJ2-2 and V is TRBV24-1, with TRBD2 as a possible D gene (6 bases). CDR3 length: 18 amino acids. Trimming removed 4 bases at V and 4 bases at J, with 21 bases between. Looked up from germline, CDR1 is KGHDR and CDR2 is SFDVKD. CDR3 sequence: CATSDLSGGPAGTGELFF. As DNA, the CDR3 is TGTGCCACCAGTGACCTTAGCGGAGGGCCCGCGGGCACCGGGGAGCTGTTTTTT.

This clone was detected only a few times. The rearrangement links TRBV6-4 to TRBJ2-1, with TRBD2 matching over 11 bases. Germline lookup yields CDR1 MRHNA and CDR2 SNTAGT. With 2 bases clipped from V and 4 bases from J, the junction kept 4 bases outside the gene matches. This CDR3 region has 16 residues. CDR3 in DNA: TGTGCCAGCAGTGACCTTCCTAGCGGGAGGTACAATGAGCAGTTCTTC. This sequence encodes CASSDLPSGRYNEQFF.

In this sample, this clone turned up a few times. The chain links TRBV7-2 to TRBJ1-2; D perhaps matches TRBD1 (6 bases). Germline CDR1 reads SGHTA; CDR2 reads FQGNSA. V gave up 4 bases and J gave up 5 bases, with 17 bases separating them. The length of the CDR3 is 15 residues. CDR3 sequence reads: CASSSGQLRGYGYTF. The DNA for the CDR3 is TGTGCCAGCAGCTCGGGACAACTGAGAGGTTATGGCTACACCTTC.

The CDR3 region is CASSRATVEKLFF. The DNA of the CDR3 is TGCGCCAGCAGCCGAGCGACGGTTGAAAAACTGTTTTTT. The chain uses TRBV4-1 and TRBJ1-4; D is uncertain. The ends were cut back, 4 bases at V and 7 bases at J, with 10 bases in the middle. The CDR3 is 13 residues long. In germline, CDR1 is MGHRA, CDR2 YSYEKL.

The rearrangement uses TRBV4-3 and TRBJ2-1; 10 nucleotides line up with TRBD2. Germline V CDR1 and CDR2: LGHNA, YSLEER. J lost 4 bases, V lost 4 bases, and 7 bases had no gene match. CDR3 length: 16 residues. Written as DNA, the CDR3 is TGCGCCAGCAGCCGGCCTCGTAGCGGGGGGTACAATGAGCAGTTCTTC. Amino acid sequence: CASSRPRSGGYNEQFF.

This chain uses TRBV11-2 with TRBJ1-1; no clear D. Per germline, CDR1 SGHAT and CDR2 FQNNGV. The V gene lost 0 bases and the J gene lost 0 bases, with 8 bases spanning the gap. The CDR3 is 15 residues long. As DNA, the CDR3 is TGTGCCAGCAGCTTAGACCCCGCGCTGAACACTGAAGCTTTCTTT. This sequence encodes CASSLDPALNTEAFF.

The chain couples TRBV28 to TRBJ2-3; D might be TRBD1 (5 bases). This CDR3 contains 15 residues. In germline, CDR1 is MDHEN, CDR2 SYDVKM. V lost 6 bases and J 7 bases, leaving 20 bases between the germline ends. The CDR3 bases are TGTGCCAGCAGCCCATCGGACACGCGCAGGAATACGCAGTATTTT. This translates into CASSPSDTRRNTQYF.

The rearrangement links TRBV9 to TRBJ2-3; a weak D match, TRBD1 (5 bases). V was cut by 3 bases and J by 6 bases, with 17 bases left in between. Per the germline V gene, CDR1 is SGDLS and CDR2 is YYNGEE. The CDR3 totals 15 residues. The CDR3 DNA reads TGTGCCAGCAGCGAGGGGCCCCTATCGCCGGATACGCAGTATTTT. Its translation is CASSEGPLSPDTQYF.

The gene calls are TRBV29-1 and TRBJ2-3; TRBD2 matches 7 bases. Germline CDR1 SQVTM, CDR2 ANQGSEA. The CDR3 sequence is 15 residues long. Trimming took 6 bases from V and 4 from J; bases not matched to a gene: 13. CDR3 region: CSVELARRGSDTQYF. For the CDR3, the DNA is TGCAGCGTCGAACTAGCGCGGCGGGGGTCAGATACGCAGTATTTT.

This chain links TRBV9 with TRBJ1-2; TRBD1 aligns across 7 bases. The germline CDR1 and CDR2 sequences are SGDLS and YYNGEE. V was clipped by 3 bases and J by 7 bases; unmatched bases: 6. The CDR3 covers 13 residues. CDR3 in amino acids: CASSDDHRGGYTF. In DNA, the CDR3 is TGTGCCAGCAGCGATGACCACAGGGGTGGCTACACCTTC.

The V call is TRBV11-2, the J call TRBJ1-6; unclear D gene. V lost 5 bases and J 2 bases, leaving 13 bases between the germline ends. The CDR3 extends over 16 amino acids. Germline CDR1 is SGHAT and CDR2 is FQNNGV. The CDR3, as DNA: TGTGCCAGCAGCGCACAGTGGATGCCCTATAATTCACCCCTCCACTTT. Its protein product is CASSAQWMPYNSPLHF. Using reference TRBV11-2 and TRBJ1-6 for the parts outside the CDR3, the full variable domain is EAGVAQSPRYKIIEKRQSVAFWCNPISGHATLYWYQQILGQGPKLLIQFQNNGVVDDSQLPKDRFSAERLKGVDSTLKIQPAKLEDSAVYLCASSAQWMPYNSPLHFGNGTRLTVT.

In its sample, this clone was seen a few times. This chain joins TRBV27 and TRBJ1-5, with 7 bases identical to TRBD1. The CDR3 is made up of 14 amino acids. Germline values: CDR1 MNHEY, CDR2 SMNVEV (reference sequence). The trim removed 7 bases at V and 0 bases at J, leaving 3 bases unmatched. The CDR3 DNA is TGTGCCAGCACGGACAGGTTTAGCAATCAGCCCCAGCATTTT. Residues: CASTDRFSNQPQHF.

The rearrangement links TRBV19 to TRBJ2-3; 7 bases fit TRBD2. From germline, CDR1 is LNHDA and CDR2 SQIVND (reference sequence). Trimming cost V 2 bases and J 2 bases; bases outside gene matches: 4. The CDR3 length is 15 residues. DNA for the CDR3: TGTGCCAGTAGTATAACGGGAGGACCCACAGATACGCAGTATTTT. This encodes CASSITGGPTDTQYF. Drawing the rest from reference TRBV19 and TRBJ2-3, the complete variable domain is DGGITQSPKYLFRKEGQNVTLSCEQNLNHDAMYWYRQDPGQGLRLIYYSQIVNDFQKGDIAEGYSVSREKKESFPLTVTSAQKNPTAFYLCASSITGGPTDTQYFGPGTRLTVL.

The CDR3 DNA follows: TGTGCCAGCAGCCCCGGACAGGGGAGCACTGAAGCTTTCTTT. Protein product: CASSPGQGSTEAFF. This chain joins TRBV11-1 and TRBJ1-1; 9 nucleotides agree with TRBD1. V lost 5 bases and J lost 4; bases outside the gene matches: 5. This CDR3 is built from 14 residues. CDR1 and CDR2 from the germline V gene are SGHAT and FQDESV (reference sequence).